The next 29 T cell receptor beta chains were all read from a single sample in a study of blood T cells in healthy people across ages. Next came a second PCR, run for about 7 to 12 cycles, which used a sample-barcoded 5' primer along with a J-beta primer mix. One entry per CDR3 protein results from TCRdb running MiXCR on the 5' RACE reads. The profile shows roughly 410,000 distinct CDR3 sequences, approximately 51% of them singletons. The source material was blood. These TCRs come from a man in his sixties in good health.

The chain joins TRBV20-1 to TRBJ2-7, with 14 positions matching TRBD2. Germline V lookup: CDR1 DFQATT, CDR2 SNEGSKA (reference sequence). V lost 4 bases to trimming and J lost 3 bases; unmatched junction nucleotides: 5. This CDR3 is built from 15 residues. For the CDR3, the DNA is TGCAGTGCTACAAGGGGGACTAGCGGGGGCTACGAGCAGTACTTC. Amino acids: CSATRGTSGGYEQYF.

V gene TRBV29-1 combines with J gene TRBJ2-5; TRBD1 is a possible D gene (6 bases). Trimming cost V 7 bases and J 4 bases, with 13 bases left between them. The germline V gene has CDR1 SQVTM and CDR2 ANQGSEA. The CDR3 is 12 residues long. Here the CDR3 DNA reads TGCAGCGGGGGGCGAAAAGGAGAGACCCAGTACTTC. It specifies CSGGRKGETQYF.

The chain combines TRBV28 with TRBJ2-5; 8 bases fit TRBD1. V was pared by 5 bases and J by 9 bases, with 14 bases of the junction left unmatched. Per the germline V gene, CDR1 is MDHEN and CDR2 is SYDVKM. The CDR3 is 15 amino acids. CDR3 sequence (DNA): TGTGCCAGCAGTCCGAAAGGACAGGGAGAGAAGGCCCAGTACTTC. Amino acid sequence: CASSPKGQGEKAQYF.

The chain links TRBV5-5 to TRBJ2-4, with D perhaps assigned TRBD1 or TRBD2 (6 bases each). Gene TRBJ2-7 matches the end of the DNA better, so the J call may be wrong. CDR1 SGHKS and CDR2 YYEKEE come from the germline V gene (reference sequence). The CDR3 contains 13 residues. The CDR3 DNA sequence: TGTGCCAGCAGCTTTCTTGGAGGGGGCGAGCAGTACTTC. It encodes CASSFLGGGEQYF.

On this clonotype: A read error may account for a junction end that differs from germline. The CDR3 DNA follows: TGTGCCGGCTCCGCCCGACAGGGCGCCACAGATACGCAGTATTTT. It translates to CAGSARQGATDTQYF. V and J are TRBV18 and TRBJ2-3; 7 bases fit TRBD1. Germline V gives CDR1 KGHSH, CDR2 LQKENI. The CDR3 has 15 residues.

This rearrangement joins TRBV29-1 to TRBJ2-5; 12 bases line up with TRBD2. The end of the DNA fits TRBJ2-7 better, so the J call may be wrong. This CDR3 comprises 16 residues. From germline, CDR1 is SQVTM and CDR2 ANQGSEA. The CDR3: CSVEYPSGRGVDEQYF. The CDR3 bases are TGCAGCGTTGAATACCCTAGCGGGAGGGGTGTTGACGAGCAGTACTTC.

V gene TRBV5-1 combines with J gene TRBJ2-4; 8 bases align to TRBD1. The last part of the DNA fits TRBJ2-7 better; the J call may be wrong. CDR1 is SGHRS, CDR2 YFSETQ, per germline. This CDR3 has 13 amino acids. The CDR3 is CASSSRTGHEQYF. CDR3 coding DNA: TGCGCCAGCAGCTCCCGGACAGGGCACGAGCAGTACTTC.

The chain recombines TRBV6-2 or TRBV6-3 with TRBJ2-1; 12 nucleotides align to TRBD1. The CDR3 is made up of 13 amino acids. Germline-derived CDR1 and CDR2 are MNHEY and SVGEGT. The junction had 2 bases not matched to a gene; V was cut back by 6 bases and J by 8 bases. The CDR3 loop reads CASRGTGGDEQFF. Written as DNA, the CDR3 is TGTGCCAGCAGAGGGACAGGGGGCGATGAGCAGTTCTTC.

The table lists this clonotype with a few counts. The chain links TRBV20-1 to TRBJ2-1, with D maybe TRBD2 (6 bases). The germline V gene has CDR1 DFQATT and CDR2 SNEGSKA (reference sequence). This CDR3 is built from 14 residues. Trimming stripped 3 bases from V and 4 bases from J, with 13 bases between. The CDR3 DNA reads TGCAGTGCTAGGAGTGGGCGGGAATACAATGAGCAGTTCTTC. The encoded protein is CSARSGREYNEQFF.

This clonotype occurred a few times. V usage is TRBV10-2 and J usage is TRBJ2-3, with 10 positions matching TRBD2. Germline CDR1 reads WSHSY; CDR2 reads SAAADI. V dropped 5 bases and J dropped 1; count of bases not matched to a gene: 6. The CDR3 is 16 residues long. The CDR3 region has the DNA TGCGCCAGCAGTCTATCTACTAGCGGGGGCACAGATACGCAGTATTTT. Protein sequence: CASSLSTSGGTDTQYF.

Note on this clonotype: One junction end does not reproduce the germline sequence, and a read error may be involved. V and J are TRBV7-7 and TRBJ2-7; TRBD2 agrees at 10 bases. Germline CDR1 is SSHAT and CDR2 is FNYEAQ (reference sequence). This CDR3 spans 15 amino acids. CDR3 residues: CASSLASGGPYEQYF. The CDR3 coding sequence is TGTGCTAGCAGCTTAGCTAGCGGGGGACCCTACGAGCAGTACTTC.

This clonotype was detected many times. J is TRBJ2-6 and V is TRBV5-1; D is perhaps TRBD1 (6 bases). The CDR3 has 15 amino acids. Looked up from germline, CDR1 is SGHRS and CDR2 is YFSETQ. Trimming left V 4 bases short and J 1 base short, with 9 bases between. CDR3 DNA sequence: TGCGCCAGCAGCCGGGACATTTCTGGGGCCAACGTCCTGACTTTC. Its translation is CASSRDISGANVLTF.

The chain joins TRBV30 to TRBJ2-6; 9 bases are a match to TRBD1. CDR1 GTSNPN and CDR2 SVGIG come from the germline V gene (reference sequence). The CDR3 sequence is 16 residues long. Unmatched junction bases numbered 8, after V lost 7 bases and J lost 1 base. CDR3 DNA: TGTGCCTCCCAACAGGGGGCTCTATCTGGGGCCAACGTCCTGACTTTC. Amino acid sequence: CASQQGALSGANVLTF.

The chain carries TRBV6-6 and TRBJ2-1; D gene ambiguous. Trimming removed 0 bases from V and 6 bases from J, with 3 bases in between. Germline CDR1 is MNHNY and CDR2 is SVGAGI (reference sequence). The CDR3 is 12 residues long. The CDR3 sequence is CASSYSLNEQFF. The CDR3 DNA reads as TGTGCCAGCAGTTACTCCCTCAATGAGCAGTTCTTC.

The rearrangement joins TRBV12-3 or TRBV12-4 to TRBJ2-7; 9 bases are a match to TRBD1. The J call is doubtful: the DNA matches TRBJ2-5 better. The CDR3 loop spans 15 amino acids. CDR3 loop: CASSLDRGYGETQYF. The CDR3 region has the DNA TGTGCCAGCAGTTTGGACAGGGGCTATGGTGAGACCCAGTACTTC.

V and J are TRBV4-1 and TRBJ1-2, with 7 bases matching TRBD1. The CDR3 spans 15 residues. With 0 bases clipped from V and 7 bases from J, the junction kept 8 bases outside the gene matches. Germline values: CDR1 MGHRA, CDR2 YSYEKL. The CDR3 nucleotides are TGCGCCAGCAGCCAAGATAAGAGGGGGCACATTGGCTACACCTTC. It is translated as CASSQDKRGHIGYTF.

The rearrangement uses TRBV7-2 and TRBJ2-4, with TRBD1 as a possible D gene (5 bases). TRBJ2-7 matches the DNA end more closely, so the J call is doubtful. Germline V gene data show CDR1 as SGHTA and CDR2 as FQGNSA. The CDR3 runs 14 residues. The CDR3 DNA follows: TGTGCCAGCAGCTTAGCGTCCAGGGCCCCCGAGCAGTACTTC. This gives the protein CASSLASRAPEQYF.

The genes are TRBV7-2 and TRBJ2-3; TRBD2 matches 11 bases. This CDR3 spans 18 amino acids. The junction had 9 bases not matched to a gene; V was cut back by 0 bases and J by 4 bases. Germline lookup yields CDR1 SGHTA and CDR2 FQGNSA. In DNA, the CDR3 is TGTGCCAGCAGCTTAGCTCTCACTAGCGGGAGTCGCCCAGATACGCAGTATTTT. This codes for CASSLALTSGSRPDTQYF. Combining the CDR3 with reference TRBV7-2 and TRBJ2-3 gives the whole variable domain GAGVSQSPSNKVTEKGKDVELRCDPISGHTALYWYRQSLGQGLEFLIYFQGNSAPDKSGLPSDRFSAERTGGSVSTLTIQRTQQEDSAVYLCASSLALTSGSRPDTQYFGPGTRLTVL.

This CDR3 is CAWKTSGGYEQYF. Written as DNA, the CDR3 is TGTGCCTGGAAAACTAGCGGGGGTTACGAGCAGTACTTC. The J gene is TRBJ2-7, the V gene TRBV30; 11 bases fit TRBD2. CDR3 size: 13 residues. The germline V gene encodes CDR1 GTSNPN and CDR2 SVGIG (reference sequence). J lost 4 bases, V lost 4 bases, and 3 bases had no gene match.

The CDR3 protein is CASMGSPGNEQFF. The CDR3 region has the DNA TGTGCCAGCATGGGATCGCCGGGGAATGAGCAGTTCTTC. The V gene is TRBV6-1, the J gene TRBJ2-1, with D tentatively TRBD2 (5 bases). This CDR3 has 13 amino acids. The germline V gene encodes CDR1 MNHNS and CDR2 SASEGT. Trimming took off 7 bases at V and 7 bases at J, with 14 bases between the two ends.

V is TRBV4-1 and J is TRBJ2-1; maybe TRBD1 (6 bases). Trimming took off 2 bases at V and 5 bases at J, with 22 bases between the two ends. The V gene's germline CDR1 is MGHRA and CDR2 YSYEKL. This CDR3 contains 18 residues. CDR3 nucleotide sequence: TGCGCCAGCAGCCAAACTCCTATAAGAACCGGGGACAACAATGAGCAGTTCTTC. Its protein product is CASSQTPIRTGDNNEQFF.

This clonotype was observed a handful of times. This chain uses TRBV11-2 with TRBJ2-1, with D unclear. The CDR3 consists of 13 residues. The V end was cut by 5 bases, the J end by 12 bases, with 17 bases between. In germline, CDR1 is SGHAT, CDR2 FQNNGV. The CDR3 region is CASSDPPSFGQFF. Written as DNA, the CDR3 is TGTGCCAGCAGCGACCCTCCTTCGTTTGGGCAGTTCTTC.

The chain couples TRBV7-9 to TRBJ1-4, with D unclear. The CDR3 runs 13 residues. Trimming shortened V by 7 bases and J by 7 bases, and 13 bases separated the two germline ends. Germline CDR1 SEHNR, CDR2 FQNEAQ (reference sequence). CDR3 DNA sequence: TGTGCCAGCACTAATGTAGGGAGTGAAAAACTGTTTTTT. Translated, it gives CASTNVGSEKLFF.

This clonotype has ten or more counts. The chain couples TRBV7-2 to TRBJ2-7, with a weak D call TRBD2 (6 bases). The V gene's germline CDR1 is SGHTA and CDR2 FQGNSA. V lost 5 bases and J lost 3, with 11 bases in between. The CDR3 extends over 13 amino acids. The CDR3 loop is CASSAGAGYEQYF. Here the CDR3 DNA reads TGTGCCAGCAGCGCAGGAGCGGGCTACGAGCAGTACTTC.

This chain connects TRBV6-2 or TRBV6-3 to TRBJ2-3; D gene ambiguous. Deletions cut 6 bases from V and 0 bases from J, with 13 bases between. The CDR3 is 15 residues long. Germline loops: CDR1 MNHEY, CDR2 SVGEGT. Here the CDR3 DNA reads TGTGCCAGCAGCAAATCAACCAGGAGCACAGATACGCAGTATTTT. It yields the protein CASSKSTRSTDTQYF.

CDR3 sequence: CASSSQRGSQETQYF. The CDR3 DNA follows: TGTGCCAGCAGTTCCCAGCGGGGCTCACAAGAGACCCAGTACTTC. This chain links TRBV12-3 or TRBV12-4 with TRBJ2-5, with 7 bases that match TRBD2. V lost 4 bases, J lost 2 bases, and 7 bases stayed unmatched. This CDR3 region has 15 residues.

This clonotype has just a few counts. The chain employs TRBV29-1 and TRBJ2-7; D possibly matches TRBD1 or TRBD2 (5 bases each). Germline V gene sequence: CDR1 SQVTM, CDR2 ANQGSEA. The CDR3 loop spans 14 amino acids. Trimming stripped 5 bases from V and 3 bases from J, with 17 bases between. The chain's CDR3 is CSVLQWGSGYEQYF. The DNA of the CDR3 is TGCAGCGTTCTGCAGTGGGGGTCAGGCTACGAGCAGTACTTC.

The sample holds many counts of this clonotype. The chain combines TRBV7-9 with TRBJ1-2; weak D call: TRBD1 (6 bases). V dropped 5 bases and J dropped 2 bases, with 9 bases sitting between them. Germline CDR1 SEHNR, CDR2 FQNEAQ (reference sequence). The CDR3 covers 13 residues. DNA for the CDR3: TGTGCCAGCAGCCACGGACAGAACTATGGCTACACCTTC. Translating gives CASSHGQNYGYTF.

This clonotype was seen at least ten times. The genes are TRBV7-2 and TRBJ2-1; 8 nucleotides line up with TRBD2. The closer fit of TRBJ2-7 to the DNA end suggests the J call may be wrong. The CDR3 is made up of 16 amino acids. Germline CDR1 reads SGHTA; CDR2 reads FQGNSA. The CDR3 sequence: CASSLVGGASYNEQYF. CDR3 bases: TGTGCCAGCAGCTTAGTCGGGGGGGCCTCCTACAATGAGCAGTACTTC.